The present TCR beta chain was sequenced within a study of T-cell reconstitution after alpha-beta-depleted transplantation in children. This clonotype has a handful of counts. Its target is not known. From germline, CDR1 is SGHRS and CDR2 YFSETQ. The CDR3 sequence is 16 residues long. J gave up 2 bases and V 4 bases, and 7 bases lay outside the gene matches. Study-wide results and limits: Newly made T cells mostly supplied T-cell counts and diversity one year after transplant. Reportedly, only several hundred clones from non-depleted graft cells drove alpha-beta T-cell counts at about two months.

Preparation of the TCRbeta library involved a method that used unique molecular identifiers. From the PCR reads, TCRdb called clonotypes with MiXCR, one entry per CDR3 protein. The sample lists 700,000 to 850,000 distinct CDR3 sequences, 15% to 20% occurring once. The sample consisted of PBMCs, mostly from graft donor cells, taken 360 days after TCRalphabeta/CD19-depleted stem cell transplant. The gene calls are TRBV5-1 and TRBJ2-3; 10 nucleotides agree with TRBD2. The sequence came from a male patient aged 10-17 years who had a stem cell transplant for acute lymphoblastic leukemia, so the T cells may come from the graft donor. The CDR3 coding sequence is TGCGCCAGCAGCCTTGGACTAGCGGTGGACACAGATACGCAGTATTTT. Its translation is CASSLGLAVDTDTQYF.